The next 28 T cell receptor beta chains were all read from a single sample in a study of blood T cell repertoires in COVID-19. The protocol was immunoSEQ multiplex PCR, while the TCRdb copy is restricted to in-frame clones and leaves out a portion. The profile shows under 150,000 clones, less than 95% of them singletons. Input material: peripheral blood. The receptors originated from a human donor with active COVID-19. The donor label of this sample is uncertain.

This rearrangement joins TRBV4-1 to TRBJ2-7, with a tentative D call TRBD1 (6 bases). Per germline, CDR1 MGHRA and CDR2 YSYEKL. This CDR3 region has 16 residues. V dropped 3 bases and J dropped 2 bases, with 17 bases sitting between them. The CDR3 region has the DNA TGCGCCAGCAGCCACGGGAACCGGGACACCGCCTACGAGCAGTACTTC. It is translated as CASSHGNRDTAYEQYF.

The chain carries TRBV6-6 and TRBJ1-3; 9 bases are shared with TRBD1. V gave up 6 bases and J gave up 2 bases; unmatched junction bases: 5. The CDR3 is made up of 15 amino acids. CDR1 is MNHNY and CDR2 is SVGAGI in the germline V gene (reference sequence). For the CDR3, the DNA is TGTGCCAGCAGCCAGGGACAGGGAACTGGAAACACCATATATTTT. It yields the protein CASSQGQGTGNTIYF.

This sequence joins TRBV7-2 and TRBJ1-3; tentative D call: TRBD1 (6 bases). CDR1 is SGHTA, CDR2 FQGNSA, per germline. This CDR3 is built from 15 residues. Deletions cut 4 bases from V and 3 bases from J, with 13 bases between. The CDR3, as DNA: TGTGCCAGCAGCTCCGCACAGGGCGGTGGAAACACCATATATTTT. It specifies CASSSAQGGGNTIYF.

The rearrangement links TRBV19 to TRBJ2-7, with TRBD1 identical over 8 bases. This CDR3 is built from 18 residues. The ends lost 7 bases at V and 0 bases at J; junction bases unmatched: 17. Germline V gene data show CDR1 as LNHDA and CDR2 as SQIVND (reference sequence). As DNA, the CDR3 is TGTGCCAGTACTCCATCAGTCGGACAGGGTCACATCTCCTACGAGCAGTACTTC. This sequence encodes CASTPSVGQGHISYEQYF.

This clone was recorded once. The CDR3: CASSPVRGSTDTQYF. The CDR3 DNA is TGCGCCAGCAGCCCTGTGAGGGGGAGCACAGATACGCAGTATTTT. V usage is TRBV5-1 and J usage is TRBJ2-3; a weak D match, TRBD1 (6 bases). Germline values: CDR1 SGHRS, CDR2 YFSETQ. The CDR3 extends over 15 amino acids. The V and J ends lost 4 bases and 0 bases respectively, with 12 bases between them.

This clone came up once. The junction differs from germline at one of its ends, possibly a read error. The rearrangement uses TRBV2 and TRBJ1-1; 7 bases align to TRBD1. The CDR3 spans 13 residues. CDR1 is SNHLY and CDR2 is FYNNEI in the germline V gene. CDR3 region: CASSLDRNIEAFF. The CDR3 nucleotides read TGTGCCAGCAGTCTGGACAGGAACATTGAAGCTTTCTTT.

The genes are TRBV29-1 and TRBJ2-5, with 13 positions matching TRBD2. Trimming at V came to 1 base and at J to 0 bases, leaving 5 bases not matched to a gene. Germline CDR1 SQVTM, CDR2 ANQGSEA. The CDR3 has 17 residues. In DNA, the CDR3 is TGCAGCGTTGAAGTGGTGACTAGCGGGGGGAACCAAGAGACCCAGTACTTC. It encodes CSVEVVTSGGNQETQYF.

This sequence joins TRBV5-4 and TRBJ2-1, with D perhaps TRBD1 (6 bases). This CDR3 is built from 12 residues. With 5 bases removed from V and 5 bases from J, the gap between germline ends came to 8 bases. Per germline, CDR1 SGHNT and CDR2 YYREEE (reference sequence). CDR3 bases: TGTGCCAGCAGGCGACAGGACAATGAGCAGTTCTTC. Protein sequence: CASRRQDNEQFF.

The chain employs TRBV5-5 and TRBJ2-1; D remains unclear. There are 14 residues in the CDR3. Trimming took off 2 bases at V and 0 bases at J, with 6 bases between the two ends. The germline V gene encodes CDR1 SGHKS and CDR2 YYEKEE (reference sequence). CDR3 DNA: TGTGCCAGCAGCTTTGAGAGCTCCTACAATGAGCAGTTCTTC. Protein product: CASSFESSYNEQFF. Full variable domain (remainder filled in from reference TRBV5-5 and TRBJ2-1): DAGVTQSPTHLIKTRGQQVTLRCSPISGHKSVSWYQQVLGQGPQFIFQYYEKEERGRGNFPDRFSARQFPNYSSELNVNALLLGDSALYLCASSFESSYNEQFFGPGTRLTVL.

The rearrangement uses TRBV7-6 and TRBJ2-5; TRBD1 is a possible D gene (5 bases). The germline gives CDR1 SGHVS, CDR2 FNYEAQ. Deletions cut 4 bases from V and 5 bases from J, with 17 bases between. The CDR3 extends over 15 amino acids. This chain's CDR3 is CASSSSEVGRETQYF. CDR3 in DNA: TGTGCCAGCAGCTCCTCTGAAGTGGGGCGGGAGACCCAGTACTTC.

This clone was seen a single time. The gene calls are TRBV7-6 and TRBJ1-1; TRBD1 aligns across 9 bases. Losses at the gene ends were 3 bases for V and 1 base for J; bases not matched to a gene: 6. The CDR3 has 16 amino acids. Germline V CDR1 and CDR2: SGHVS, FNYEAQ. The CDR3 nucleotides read TGTGCCAGCAGCTTCGATACAGGGGGCGCGAACACTGAAGCTTTCTTT. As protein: CASSFDTGGANTEAFF.

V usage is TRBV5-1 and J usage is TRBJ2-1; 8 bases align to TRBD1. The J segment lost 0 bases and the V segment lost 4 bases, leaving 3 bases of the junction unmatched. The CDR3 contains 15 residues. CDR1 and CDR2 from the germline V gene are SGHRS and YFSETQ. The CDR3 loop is CASSPGQASYNEQFF. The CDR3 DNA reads TGCGCCAGCAGCCCGGGACAGGCCTCCTACAATGAGCAGTTCTTC.

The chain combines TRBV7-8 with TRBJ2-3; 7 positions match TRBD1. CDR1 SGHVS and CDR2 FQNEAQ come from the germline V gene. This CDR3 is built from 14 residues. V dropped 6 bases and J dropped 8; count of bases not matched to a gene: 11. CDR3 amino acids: CASSGGRGHVTQYF. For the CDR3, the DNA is TGTGCCAGCAGTGGGGGTAGGGGGCATGTTACGCAGTATTTT.

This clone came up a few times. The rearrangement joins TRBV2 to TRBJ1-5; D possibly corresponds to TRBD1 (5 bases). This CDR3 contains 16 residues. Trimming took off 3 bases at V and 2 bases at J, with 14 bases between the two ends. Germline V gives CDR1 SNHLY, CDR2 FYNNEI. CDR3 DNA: TGTGCCAGCAGTGATCCATGGGGCTTGGGCAATCAGCCCCAGCATTTT. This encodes CASSDPWGLGNQPQHF.

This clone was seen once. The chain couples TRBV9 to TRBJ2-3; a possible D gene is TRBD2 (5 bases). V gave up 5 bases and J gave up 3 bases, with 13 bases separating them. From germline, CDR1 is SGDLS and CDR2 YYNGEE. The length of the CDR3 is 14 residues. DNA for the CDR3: TGTGCCAGCAGTGCCGCGGGTGTAACAGATACGCAGTATTTT. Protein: CASSAAGVTDTQYF.

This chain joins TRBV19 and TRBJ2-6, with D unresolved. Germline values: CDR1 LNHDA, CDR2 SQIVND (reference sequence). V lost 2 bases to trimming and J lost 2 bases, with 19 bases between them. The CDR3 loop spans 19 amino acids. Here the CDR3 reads CASSIFKSGASTGANVLTF. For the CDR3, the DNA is TGTGCCAGTAGTATATTTAAATCCGGTGCCTCGACTGGGGCCAACGTCCTGACTTTC. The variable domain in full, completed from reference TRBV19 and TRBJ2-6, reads DGGITQSPKYLFRKEGQNVTLSCEQNLNHDAMYWYRQDPGQGLRLIYYSQIVNDFQKGDIAEGYSVSREKKESFPLTVTSAQKNPTAFYLCASSIFKSGASTGANVLTFGAGSRLTVL.

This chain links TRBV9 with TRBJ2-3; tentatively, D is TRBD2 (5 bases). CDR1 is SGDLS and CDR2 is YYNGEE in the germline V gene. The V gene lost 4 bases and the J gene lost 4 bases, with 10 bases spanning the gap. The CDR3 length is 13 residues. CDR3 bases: TGTGCCAGCAGCTCAGGCGGGTCAGATACGCAGTATTTT. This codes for CASSSGGSDTQYF.

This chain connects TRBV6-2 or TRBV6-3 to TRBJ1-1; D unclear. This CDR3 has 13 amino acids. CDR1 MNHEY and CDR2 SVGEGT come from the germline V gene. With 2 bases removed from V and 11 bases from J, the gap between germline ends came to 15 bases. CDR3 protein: CASSYGQYSEAFF. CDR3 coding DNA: TGTGCCAGCAGTTACGGGCAGTACTCCGAGGCTTTCTTT.

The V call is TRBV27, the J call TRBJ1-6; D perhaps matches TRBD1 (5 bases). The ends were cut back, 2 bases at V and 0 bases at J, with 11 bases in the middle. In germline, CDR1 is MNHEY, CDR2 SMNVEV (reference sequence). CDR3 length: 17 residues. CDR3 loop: CASSLTQVNSYNSPLHF. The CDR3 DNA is TGTGCCAGCAGTTTAACACAGGTTAACTCCTATAATTCACCCCTCCACTTT.

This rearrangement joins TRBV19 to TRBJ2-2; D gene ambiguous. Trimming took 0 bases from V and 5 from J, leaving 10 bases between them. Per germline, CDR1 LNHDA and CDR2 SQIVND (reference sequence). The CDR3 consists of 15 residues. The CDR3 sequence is CASSIDLTVTGELFF. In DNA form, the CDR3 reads TGTGCCAGTAGTATAGATCTAACAGTGACCGGGGAGCTGTTTTTT.

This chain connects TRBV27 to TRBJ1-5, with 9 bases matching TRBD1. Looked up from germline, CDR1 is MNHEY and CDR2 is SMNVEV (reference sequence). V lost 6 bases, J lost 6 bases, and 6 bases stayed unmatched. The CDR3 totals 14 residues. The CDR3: CASRSQGAAQPQHF. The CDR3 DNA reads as TGTGCCAGCAGATCACAGGGGGCGGCTCAGCCCCAGCATTTT.

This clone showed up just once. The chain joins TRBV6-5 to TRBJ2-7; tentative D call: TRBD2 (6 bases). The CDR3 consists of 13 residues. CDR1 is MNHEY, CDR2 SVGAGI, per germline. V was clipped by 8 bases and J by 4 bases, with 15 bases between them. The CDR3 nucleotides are TGTGCCAGCCGGGACTCTGGGGGGTACGAGCAGTACTTC. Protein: CASRDSGGYEQYF.

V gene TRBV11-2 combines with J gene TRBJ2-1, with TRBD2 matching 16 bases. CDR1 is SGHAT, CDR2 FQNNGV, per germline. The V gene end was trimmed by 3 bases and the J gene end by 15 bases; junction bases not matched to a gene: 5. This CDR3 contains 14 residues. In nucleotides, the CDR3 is TGTGCCAGCAGCTTGGGACTAGCGGGGGGGATTGGGTTCTTC. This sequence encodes CASSLGLAGGIGFF.

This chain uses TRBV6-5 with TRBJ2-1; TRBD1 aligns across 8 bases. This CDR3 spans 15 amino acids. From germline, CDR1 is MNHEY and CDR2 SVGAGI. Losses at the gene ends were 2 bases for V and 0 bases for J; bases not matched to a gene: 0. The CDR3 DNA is TGTGCCAGCAGTTACGGGACAGGCTCCTACAATGAGCAGTTCTTC. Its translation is CASSYGTGSYNEQFF.

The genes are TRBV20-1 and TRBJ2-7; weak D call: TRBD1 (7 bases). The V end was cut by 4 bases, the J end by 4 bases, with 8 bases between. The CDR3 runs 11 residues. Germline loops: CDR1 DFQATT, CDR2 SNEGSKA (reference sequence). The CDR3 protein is CSATGGYEQYF. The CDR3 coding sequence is TGCAGTGCTACAGGGGGGTACGAGCAGTACTTC.

The CDR3 is CASSRDRGMSSYEQYF. CDR3 bases: TGTGCCAGCAGCAGAGACAGGGGGATGAGCTCCTACGAGCAGTACTTC. V gene TRBV5-4 combines with J gene TRBJ2-7, with 9 bases identical to TRBD1. The trim removed 4 bases at V and 0 bases at J, leaving 8 bases unmatched. This CDR3 is 16 amino acids long. Germline CDR1 SGHNT, CDR2 YYREEE (reference sequence). The whole variable domain, remainder taken from reference TRBV5-4 and TRBJ2-7, is ETGVTQSPTHLIKTRGQQVTLRCSSQSGHNTVSWYQQALGQGPQFIFQYYREEENGRGNFPPRFSGLQFPNYSSELNVNALELDDSALYLCASSRDRGMSSYEQYFGPGTRLTVT.

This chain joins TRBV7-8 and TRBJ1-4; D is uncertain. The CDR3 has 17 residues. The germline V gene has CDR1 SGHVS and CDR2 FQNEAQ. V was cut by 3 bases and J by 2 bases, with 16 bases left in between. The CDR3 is CASSLRPGGSTNEKLFF. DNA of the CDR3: TGTGCCAGCAGCTTGCGACCAGGAGGGTCGACTAATGAAAAACTGTTTTTT.

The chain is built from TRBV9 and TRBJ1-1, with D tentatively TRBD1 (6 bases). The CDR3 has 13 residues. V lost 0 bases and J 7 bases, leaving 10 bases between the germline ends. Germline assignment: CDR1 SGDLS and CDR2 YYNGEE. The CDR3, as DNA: TGTGCCAGCAGCGTAGGAGGGACAAGTGAAGCTTTCTTT. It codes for CASSVGGTSEAFF.